The clone carrying this T cell receptor (beta chain) was observed many times. This sample was taken from a study of T cells in Graves' hyperthyroidism and ophthalmopathy. Study in general: Staff took peripheral blood when the initial diagnosis was made, before any treatment began.

Germline V CDR1 and CDR2: MNHNS, SASEGT. The CDR3 is 15 residues long. V lost 8 bases and J 1 base, leaving 17 bases between the germline ends. What was amplified from RNA transcripts were TCR beta CDR3 regions. First-round RT-PCR targeting the TCR CDR3 was performed with the HTBI primer set. TCRdb reprocessed the multiplex PCR reads with MiXCR, giving one entry per CDR3 protein. This sample has around 250,000 distinct CDR3 sequences, with 15% to 20% found just once. Diagnoses used clinical symptoms, serum thyroxine and TRAb, thyroid ultrasound and orbital computed tomography. The receptor was isolated from a woman aged 18 to 35 with Graves' ophthalmopathy. Source material: blood. J is TRBJ1-1 and V is TRBV6-1; D gene unclear. CDR3 bases: TGTGCCAGCTACCGACGGGGAAACGGGAACACTGAAGCTTTCTTT. Its translation is CASYRRGNGNTEAFF.